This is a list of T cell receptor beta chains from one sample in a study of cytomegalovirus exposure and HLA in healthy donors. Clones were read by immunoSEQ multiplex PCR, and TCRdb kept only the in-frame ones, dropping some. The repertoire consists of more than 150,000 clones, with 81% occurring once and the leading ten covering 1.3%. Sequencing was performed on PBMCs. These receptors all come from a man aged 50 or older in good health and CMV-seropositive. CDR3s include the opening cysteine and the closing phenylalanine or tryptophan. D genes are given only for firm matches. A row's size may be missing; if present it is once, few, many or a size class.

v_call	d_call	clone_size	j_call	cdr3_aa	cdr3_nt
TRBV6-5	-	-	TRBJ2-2	CASRRLVSTGELFF	TGTGCCAGCAGACGACTAGTTAGCACCGGGGAGCTGTTTTTT
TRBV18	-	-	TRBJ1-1	CASSAPGEGNTEAFF	TGTGCCAGCTCCGCTCCAGGCGAAGGGAACACTGAAGCTTTCTTT
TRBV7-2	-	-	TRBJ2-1	CASSLNGEQFF	TGTGCCAGCAGCTTAAACGGTGAGCAGTTCTTC
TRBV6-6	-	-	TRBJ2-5	CASSYLRQETQYF	TGTGCCAGCAGTTACTTGCGCCAAGAGACCCAGTACTTC
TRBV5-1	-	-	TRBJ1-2	CASSLASSAYVYGYTF	TGCGCCAGCAGCTTGGCCTCCAGCGCCTACGTCTATGGCTACACCTTC
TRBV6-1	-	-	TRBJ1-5	CASEGGLGFNQPQHF	TGTGCCAGCGAGGGAGGTCTGGGCTTCAATCAGCCCCAGCATTTT
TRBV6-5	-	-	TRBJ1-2	CASSPGTPHSYTF	TGTGCCAGCAGCCCCGGGACACCTCACAGCTACACCTTC
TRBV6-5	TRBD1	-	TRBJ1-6	CASSERQGGSPLHF	TGTGCCAGCAGTGAGAGGCAGGGGGGTTCACCCCTCCACTTT
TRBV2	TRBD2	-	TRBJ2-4	CASTEGLANNIQYF	TGTGCCAGCACTGAGGGACTAGCGAACAACATTCAGTACTTC
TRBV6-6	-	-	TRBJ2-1	CASRGGGPGEDEQFF	TGTGCCAGCAGAGGAGGAGGGCCTGGGGAGGATGAGCAGTTCTTC
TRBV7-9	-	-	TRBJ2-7	CASSSIRGLAYYEQYF	TGTGCCAGCAGCTCTATTCGGGGTCTAGCCTACTACGAGCAGTACTTC
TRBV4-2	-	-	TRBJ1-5	CASSQEGRQDSNQPQHF	TGTGCCAGCAGCCAAGAGGGGAGACAGGATAGCAATCAGCCCCAGCATTTT
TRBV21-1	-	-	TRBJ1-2	CASSKAGTYGYTF	TGTGCCAGCAGCAAGGCGGGGACCTATGGCTACACCTTC
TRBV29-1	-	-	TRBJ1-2	CSVEEREGGSYGYTF	TGCAGCGTTGAAGAGCGAGAAGGGGGTAGCTATGGCTACACCTTC
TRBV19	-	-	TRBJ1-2	CASRLGPDYGYTF	TGTGCCAGTAGATTGGGGCCGGACTATGGCTACACCTTC
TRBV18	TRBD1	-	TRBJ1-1	CASSPTRDRVTEAFF	TGTGCCAGCTCTCCGACCCGGGACAGGGTAACTGAAGCTTTCTTT
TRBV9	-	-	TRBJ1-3	CASSVAPGSGNTIYF	TGTGCCAGCAGCGTAGCTCCCGGGTCCGGAAACACCATATATTTT
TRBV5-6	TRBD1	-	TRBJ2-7	CASGRTGGGEQYF	TGTGCCAGCGGCCGGACAGGGGGCGGCGAGCAGTACTTC
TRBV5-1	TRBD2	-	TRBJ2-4	CASSPGLAEKNIQYF	TGCGCCAGCAGCCCAGGACTAGCGGAAAAAAACATTCAGTACTTC
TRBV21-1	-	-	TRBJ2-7	CASSKVGPSGEQYF	TGTGCCAGCAGCAAAGTTGGCCCTTCGGGGGAGCAGTACTTC
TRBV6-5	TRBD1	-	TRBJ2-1	CATSGGLGREQFF	TGTGCCACATCAGGGGGCTTAGGAAGGGAGCAGTTCTTC
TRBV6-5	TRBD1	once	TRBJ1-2	CASSSDRGIYGYTF	TGTGCCAGCAGCTCCGACAGGGGGATCTATGGCTACACCTTC
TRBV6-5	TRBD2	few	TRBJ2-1	CASRMGLAGVEQFF	TGTGCCAGCAGGATGGGACTAGCGGGAGTTGAGCAGTTCTTC
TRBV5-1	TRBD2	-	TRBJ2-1	CASSVVAGGGVNEQFF	TGCGCCAGCAGCGTAGTAGCGGGAGGGGGGGTCAATGAGCAGTTCTTC
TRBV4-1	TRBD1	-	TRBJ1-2	CASSQSLGTDYGYTF	TGCGCCAGCAGCCAAAGTCTTGGGACAGACTATGGCTACACCTTC
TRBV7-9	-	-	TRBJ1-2	CASSTTTGTNYGYTF	TGTGCCAGCAGCACCACAACAGGGACTAACTATGGCTACACCTTC
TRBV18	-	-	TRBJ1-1	CASSPTEHTEAFF	TGTGCCAGCTCACCGACTGAACACACTGAAGCTTTCTTT
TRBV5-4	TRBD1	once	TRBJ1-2	CASSLGDRPNYGYTF	TGTGCCAGCAGCTTAGGGGACAGACCTAACTATGGCTACACCTTC
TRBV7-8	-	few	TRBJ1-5	CASSLAPQQPQHF	TGTGCCAGCAGCTTAGCGCCACAGCAGCCCCAGCATTTT
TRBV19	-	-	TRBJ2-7	CASSMRRGKGYEQYF	TGTGCCAGTAGTATGAGGAGAGGGAAAGGCTACGAGCAGTACTTC
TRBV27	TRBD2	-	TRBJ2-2	CASAWTSGTGELFF	TGTGCCTCCGCCTGGACTAGCGGGACCGGGGAGCTGTTTTTT
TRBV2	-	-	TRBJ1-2	CASSTQGVGGYTF	TGTGCCAGCAGTACACAGGGAGTTGGTGGCTACACCTTC
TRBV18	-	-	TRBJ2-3	CASQEGRTTDTQYF	TGTGCCAGCCAGGAGGGACGGACCACAGATACGCAGTATTTT
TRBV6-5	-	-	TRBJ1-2	CASSPSATAIYGYTF	TGTGCCAGCAGTCCCTCTGCGACAGCTATCTATGGCTACACCTTC
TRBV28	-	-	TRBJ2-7	CATTPRPGISYEQYF	TGTGCCACCACCCCCCGACCAGGCATCTCCTACGAGCAGTACTTC
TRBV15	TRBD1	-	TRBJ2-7	CATSRQGESEQYF	TGTGCCACCAGCAGACAGGGGGAAAGCGAGCAGTACTTC
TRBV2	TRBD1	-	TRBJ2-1	CASSRDRANEQFF	TGTGCCAGCTCCCGGGACAGAGCCAATGAGCAGTTCTTC
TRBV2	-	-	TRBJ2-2	CASEETGELFF	TGTGCCAGTGAGGAAACCGGGGAGCTGTTTTTT
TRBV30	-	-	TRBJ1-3	CAWTVGGVLGNTIYF	TGTGCCTGGACCGTCGGGGGGGTTCTAGGAAACACCATATATTTT
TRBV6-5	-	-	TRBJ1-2	CASYGRGLNTF	TGTGCCAGCTACGGCAGGGGTTTGAACACCTTC
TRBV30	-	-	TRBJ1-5	CAWTTGHFSNQPQHF	TGTGCCTGGACTACGGGACACTTTAGCAATCAGCCCCAGCATTTT
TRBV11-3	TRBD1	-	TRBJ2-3	CASSSGGEDTQYF	TGTGCCAGCAGCTCAGGGGGCGAAGATACGCAGTATTTT
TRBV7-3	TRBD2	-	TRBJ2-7	CASSLGSGNYEQYF	TGTGCCAGCAGCTTGGGTAGCGGGAACTACGAGCAGTACTTC
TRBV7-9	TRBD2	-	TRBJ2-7	CASSPLVVTGLAGGEQYF	TGTGCCAGCAGCCCGCTAGTTGTGACGGGACTAGCGGGAGGCGAGCAGTACTTC
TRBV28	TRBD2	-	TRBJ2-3	CASSSSGGALDTQYF	TGTGCCAGCAGCTCTAGCGGGGGGGCTCTAGATACGCAGTATTTT